The clone carrying this TCR beta chain was seen ten or more times. The CDR3 is 16 amino acids. The germline CDR1 and CDR2 sequences are SEHNR and FQNEAQ (reference sequence). V lost 2 bases and J 7 bases, leaving 20 bases between the germline ends. This record belongs to a study of T cells in Graves' hyperthyroidism and ophthalmopathy. Using RNA transcripts as the source, TCR beta CDR3 regions were amplified. First-round RT-PCR with HTBI primers amplified the TCR CDR3 region. TCRdb redid the calling of the multiplex PCR reads with MiXCR, one entry per CDR3 protein. Found here are roughly 750,000 distinct CDR3 sequences, around 17% of them singletons; the top ten hold roughly 8%.

The specimen sequenced was blood. V and J are TRBV7-9 and TRBJ2-5; D is ambiguous. This receptor was identified in a man younger than 30 with Graves' hyperthyroidism. CDR3 sequence: CASSLRRFPPWGTQYF. The CDR3 bases are TGTGCCAGCAGCTTACGGCGGTTCCCCCCCTGGGGGACCCAGTACTTC.